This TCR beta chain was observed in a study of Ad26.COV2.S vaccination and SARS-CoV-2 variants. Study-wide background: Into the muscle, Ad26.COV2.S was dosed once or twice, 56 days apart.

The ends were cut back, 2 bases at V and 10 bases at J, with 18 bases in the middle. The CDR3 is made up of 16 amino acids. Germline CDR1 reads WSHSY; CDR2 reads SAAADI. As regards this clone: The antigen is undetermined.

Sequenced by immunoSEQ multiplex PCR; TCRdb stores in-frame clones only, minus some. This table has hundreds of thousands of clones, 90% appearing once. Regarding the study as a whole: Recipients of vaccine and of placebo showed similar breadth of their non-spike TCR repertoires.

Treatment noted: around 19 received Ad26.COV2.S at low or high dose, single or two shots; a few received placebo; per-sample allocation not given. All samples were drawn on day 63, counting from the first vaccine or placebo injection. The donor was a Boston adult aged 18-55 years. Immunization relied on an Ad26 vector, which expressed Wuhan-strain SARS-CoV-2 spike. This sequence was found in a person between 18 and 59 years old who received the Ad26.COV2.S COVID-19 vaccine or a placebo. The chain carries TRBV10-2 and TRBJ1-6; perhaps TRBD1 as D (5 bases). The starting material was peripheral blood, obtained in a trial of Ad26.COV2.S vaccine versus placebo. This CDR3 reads CASSEEGPSGLSPLHF. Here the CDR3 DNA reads TGCGCCAGCAGTGAGGAGGGGCCGTCGGGCTTGTCACCCCTCCACTTT.